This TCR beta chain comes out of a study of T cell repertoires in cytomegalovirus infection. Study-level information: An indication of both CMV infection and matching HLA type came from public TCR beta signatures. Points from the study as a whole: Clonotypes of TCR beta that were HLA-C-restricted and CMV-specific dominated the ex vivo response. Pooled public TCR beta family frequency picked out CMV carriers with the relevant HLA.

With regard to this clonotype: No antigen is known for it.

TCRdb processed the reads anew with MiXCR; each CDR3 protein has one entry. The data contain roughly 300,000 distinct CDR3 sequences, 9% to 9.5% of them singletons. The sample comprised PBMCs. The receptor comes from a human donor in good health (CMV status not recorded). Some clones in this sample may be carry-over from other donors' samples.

CDR3: CSALTSGGASDTQYF. CDR3 nucleotide sequence: TGCAGTGCGCTGACTAGCGGGGGGGCGTCAGATACGCAGTATTTT. V and J are TRBV20-1 and TRBJ2-3; 14 bases line up with TRBD2. V lost 6 bases, J lost 4 bases, and 6 bases stayed unmatched. Germline CDR1 and CDR2: DFQATT and SNEGSKA (reference sequence). CDR3 size: 15 residues.